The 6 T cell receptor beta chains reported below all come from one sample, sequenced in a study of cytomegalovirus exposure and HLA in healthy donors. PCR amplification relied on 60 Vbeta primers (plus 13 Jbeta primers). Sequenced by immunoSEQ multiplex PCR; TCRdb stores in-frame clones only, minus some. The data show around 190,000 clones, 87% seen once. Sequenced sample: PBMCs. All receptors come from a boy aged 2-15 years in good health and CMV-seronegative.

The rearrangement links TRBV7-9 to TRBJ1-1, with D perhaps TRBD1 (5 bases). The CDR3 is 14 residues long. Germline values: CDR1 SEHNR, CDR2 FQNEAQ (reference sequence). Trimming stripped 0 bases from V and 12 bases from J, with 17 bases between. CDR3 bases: TGTGCCAGCAGCTTAGCAGGGGCTACGCGGATCCCTTTCTTT. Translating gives CASSLAGATRIPFF. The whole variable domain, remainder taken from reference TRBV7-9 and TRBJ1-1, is DTGVSQNPRHKITKRGQNVTFRCDPISEHNRLYWYRQTLGQGPEFLTYFQNEAQLEKSRLLSDRFSAERPKGSFSTLEIQRTEQGDSAMYLCASSLAGATRIPFFGQGTRLTVV.

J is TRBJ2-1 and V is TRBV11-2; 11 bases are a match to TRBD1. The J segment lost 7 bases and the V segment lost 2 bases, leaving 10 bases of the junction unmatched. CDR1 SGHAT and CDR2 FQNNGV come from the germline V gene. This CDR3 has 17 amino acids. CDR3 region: CASSLRVWTGGSNEQFF. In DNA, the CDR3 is TGTGCCAGCAGCTTAAGGGTGTGGACAGGGGGCTCAAATGAGCAGTTCTTC.

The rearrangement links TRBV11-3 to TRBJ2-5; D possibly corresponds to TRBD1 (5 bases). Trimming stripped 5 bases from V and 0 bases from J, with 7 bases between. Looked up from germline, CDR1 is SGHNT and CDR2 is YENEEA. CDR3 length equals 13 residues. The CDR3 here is CASSRTNQETQYF. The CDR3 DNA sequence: TGTGCCAGCAGCCGGACAAACCAAGAGACCCAGTACTTC.

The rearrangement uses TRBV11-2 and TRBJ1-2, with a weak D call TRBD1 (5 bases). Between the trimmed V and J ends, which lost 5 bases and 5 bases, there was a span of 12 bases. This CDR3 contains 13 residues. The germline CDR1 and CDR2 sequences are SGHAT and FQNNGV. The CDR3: CASSGAPGYGYTF. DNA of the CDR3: TGTGCCAGCAGCGGCGCTCCAGGGTATGGCTACACCTTC.

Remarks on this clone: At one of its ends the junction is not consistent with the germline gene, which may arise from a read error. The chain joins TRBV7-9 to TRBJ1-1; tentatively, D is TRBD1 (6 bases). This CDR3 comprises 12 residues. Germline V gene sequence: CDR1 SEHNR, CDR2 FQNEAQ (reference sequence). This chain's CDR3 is CSSSLEGAEAFF. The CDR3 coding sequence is TGTTCCAGCAGCTTAGAGGGGGCTGAAGCTTTCTTT.

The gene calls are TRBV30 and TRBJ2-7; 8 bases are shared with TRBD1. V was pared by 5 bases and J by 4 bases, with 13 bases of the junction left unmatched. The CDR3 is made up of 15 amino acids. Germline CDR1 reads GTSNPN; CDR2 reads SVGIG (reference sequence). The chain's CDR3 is CAWLRSGTGPYEQYF. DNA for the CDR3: TGTGCCTGGCTACGCTCCGGGACAGGACCATACGAGCAGTACTTC.